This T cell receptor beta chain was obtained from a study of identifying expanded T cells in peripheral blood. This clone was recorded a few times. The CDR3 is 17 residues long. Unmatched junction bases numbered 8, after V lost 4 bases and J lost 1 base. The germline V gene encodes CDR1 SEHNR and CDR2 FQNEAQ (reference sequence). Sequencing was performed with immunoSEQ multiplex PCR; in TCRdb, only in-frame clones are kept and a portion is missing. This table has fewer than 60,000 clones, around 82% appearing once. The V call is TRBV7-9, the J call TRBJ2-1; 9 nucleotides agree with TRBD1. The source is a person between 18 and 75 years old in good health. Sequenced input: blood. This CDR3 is CASSSSRQGESYNEQFF. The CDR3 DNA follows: TGTGCCAGCAGCTCCTCCCGACAGGGGGAATCCTACAATGAGCAGTTCTTC.